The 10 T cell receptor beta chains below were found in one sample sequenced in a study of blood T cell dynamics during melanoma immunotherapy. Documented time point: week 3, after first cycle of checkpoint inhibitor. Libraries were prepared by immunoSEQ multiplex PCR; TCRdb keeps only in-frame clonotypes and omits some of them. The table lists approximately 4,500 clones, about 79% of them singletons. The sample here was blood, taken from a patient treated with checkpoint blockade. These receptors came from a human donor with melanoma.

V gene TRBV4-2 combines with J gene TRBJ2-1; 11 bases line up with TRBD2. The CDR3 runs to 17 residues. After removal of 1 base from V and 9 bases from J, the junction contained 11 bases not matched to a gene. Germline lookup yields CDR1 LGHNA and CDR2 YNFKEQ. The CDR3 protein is CASSQGLDSGGVVEQFF. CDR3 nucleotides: TGTGCCAGCAGCCAAGGTCTCGATAGCGGGGGGGTGGTTGAGCAGTTCTTC.

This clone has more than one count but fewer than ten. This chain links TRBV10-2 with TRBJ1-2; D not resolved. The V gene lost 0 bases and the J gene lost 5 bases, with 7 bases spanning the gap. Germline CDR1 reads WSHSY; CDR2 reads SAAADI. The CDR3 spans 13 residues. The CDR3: CASSESGSYGYTF. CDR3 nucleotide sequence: TGCGCCAGCAGTGAGTCGGGCAGTTATGGCTACACCTTC.

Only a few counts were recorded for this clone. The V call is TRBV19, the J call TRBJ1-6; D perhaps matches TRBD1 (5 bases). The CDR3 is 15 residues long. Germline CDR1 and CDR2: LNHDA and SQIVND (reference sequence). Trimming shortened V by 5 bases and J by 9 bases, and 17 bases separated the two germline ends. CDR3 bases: TGTGCCAGTAGTTGGGAGGTCAGGGCCGGTTCACCCCTCCACTTT. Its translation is CASSWEVRAGSPLHF.

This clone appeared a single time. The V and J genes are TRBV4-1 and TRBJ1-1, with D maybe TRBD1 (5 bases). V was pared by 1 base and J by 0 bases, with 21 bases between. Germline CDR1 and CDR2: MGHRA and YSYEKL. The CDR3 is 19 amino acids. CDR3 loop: CASSQGQLSSGRMNTEAFF. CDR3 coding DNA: TGCGCCAGCAGCCAAGGCCAGCTAAGTTCGGGACGGATGAACACTGAAGCTTTCTTT.

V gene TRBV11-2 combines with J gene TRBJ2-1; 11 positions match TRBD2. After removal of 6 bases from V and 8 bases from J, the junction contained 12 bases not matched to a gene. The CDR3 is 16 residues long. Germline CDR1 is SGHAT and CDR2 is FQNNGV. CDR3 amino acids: CASRSISGGASDEQFF. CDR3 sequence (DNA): TGTGCCAGCAGGTCTATTAGCGGGGGGGCATCCGATGAGCAGTTCTTC.

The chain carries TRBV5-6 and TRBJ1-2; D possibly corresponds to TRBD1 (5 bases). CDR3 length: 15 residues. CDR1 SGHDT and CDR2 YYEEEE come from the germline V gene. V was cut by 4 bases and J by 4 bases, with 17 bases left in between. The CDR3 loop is CASSRRTYQAYGYTF. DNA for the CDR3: TGTGCCAGCAGCCGAAGGACATACCAAGCCTATGGCTACACCTTC.

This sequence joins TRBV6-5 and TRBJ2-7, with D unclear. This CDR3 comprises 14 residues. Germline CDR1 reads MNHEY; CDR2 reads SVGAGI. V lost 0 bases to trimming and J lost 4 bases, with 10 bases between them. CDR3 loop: CASSYSSAPYEQYF. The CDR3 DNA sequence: TGTGCCAGCAGTTACTCAAGTGCCCCTTACGAGCAGTACTTC.

In DNA, the CDR3 is TGCAGCGTATCCATCGGGACAGACTATGGCTACACCTTC. Translated: CSVSIGTDYGYTF. This chain uses TRBV29-1 with TRBJ1-2; 7 bases map to TRBD1. V was pared by 6 bases and J by 3 bases, with 7 bases of the junction left unmatched. CDR3 size: 13 residues. Germline lookup yields CDR1 SQVTM and CDR2 ANQGSEA.

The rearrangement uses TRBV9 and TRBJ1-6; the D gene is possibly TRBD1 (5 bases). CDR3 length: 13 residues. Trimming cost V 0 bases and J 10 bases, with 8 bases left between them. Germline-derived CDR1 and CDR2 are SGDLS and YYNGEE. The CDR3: CASSVEEGSPLHF. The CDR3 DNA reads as TGTGCCAGCAGCGTAGAGGAGGGGTCACCCCTCCACTTT.

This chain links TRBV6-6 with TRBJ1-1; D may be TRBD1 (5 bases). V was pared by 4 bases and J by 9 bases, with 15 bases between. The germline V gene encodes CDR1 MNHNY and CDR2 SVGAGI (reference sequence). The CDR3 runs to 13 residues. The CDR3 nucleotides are TGTGCCAGCAGTTCGAACCGGGACGGAAAAGCTTTCTTT. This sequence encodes CASSSNRDGKAFF.